These 16 T cell receptor beta chains originate from one sample sequenced in a study of CD8+ T cells in alopecia areata. In each case, RNA was isolated and then reverse transcribed into cDNA as the sequencing template. The protocol was immunoSEQ multiplex PCR, while the TCRdb copy is restricted to in-frame clones and leaves out a portion. The sample lists 150,000 or so clones, 45% to 60% occurring once. Sequenced material: CD4+ T cells sorted from blood. These TCRs come from a human donor with alopecia areata.

In this sample, this clone turned up a few times. The V gene is TRBV21-1, the J gene TRBJ2-1; the table gives TRBD1 as D, unverified against the DNA. TRBV21-1 is shown as a pseudogene. CDR3 length equals 16 residues. The CDR3 protein is CASSKEHRVSYNEQFF. CDR3 sequence (DNA): TGTGCCAGCAGCAAAGAGCACAGGGTCTCCTACAATGAGCAGTTCTTC.

This chain connects TRBV7-9 to TRBJ1-2; D call uncertain. Germline values: CDR1 SEHNR, CDR2 FQNEAQ (reference sequence). The CDR3 sequence is 14 residues long. Trimming took 5 bases from V and 0 from J, leaving 10 bases between them. This chain's CDR3 is CASSPDYANYGYTF. CDR3 DNA: TGTGCCAGCAGCCCAGATTACGCTAACTATGGCTACACCTTC.

The rearrangement links TRBV28 to TRBJ2-5; 10 nucleotides line up with TRBD1. CDR1 MDHEN and CDR2 SYDVKM come from the germline V gene. V shed 5 bases and J 5 bases; nucleotides not matched to a gene: 8. The CDR3 sequence is 15 residues long. For the CDR3, the DNA is TGTGCCAGCAGTGGGGGACAGGGGATACGGGAGACCCAGTACTTC. Protein: CASSGGQGIRETQYF.

This clone was detected only a few times. This chain uses TRBV29-1 with TRBJ2-7; 11 bases line up with TRBD1. The CDR3 runs 16 residues. V dropped 8 bases and J dropped 3; count of bases not matched to a gene: 15. Germline loops: CDR1 SQVTM, CDR2 ANQGSEA. The CDR3 spells CSFIWWGDRGYYEQYF. The DNA of the CDR3 is TGCAGCTTCATTTGGTGGGGGGACAGGGGGTACTACGAGCAGTACTTC.

V is TRBV29-1 and J is TRBJ2-7; no definite D call. V lost 3 bases, J lost 3 bases, and 12 bases lay in between. CDR1 is SQVTM and CDR2 is ANQGSEA in the germline V gene. This CDR3 has 13 amino acids. CDR3 sequence: CSVEGSTVYEQYF. The CDR3 DNA sequence: TGCAGCGTTGAGGGCAGCACAGTCTACGAGCAGTACTTC.

This rearrangement joins TRBV5-4 to TRBJ2-3, with D unresolved. The CDR3 covers 13 residues. Germline V gene data show CDR1 as SGHNT and CDR2 as YYREEE (reference sequence). The V and J ends lost 2 bases and 2 bases respectively, with 6 bases between them. CDR3 protein: CASSLAFTDTQYF. DNA for the CDR3: TGTGCCAGCAGCTTAGCCTTCACAGATACGCAGTATTTT.

The chain employs TRBV5-1 and TRBJ2-5; 7 nucleotides match TRBD2. Trimming cost V 1 base and J 5 bases; bases outside gene matches: 11. Germline V CDR1 and CDR2: SGHRS, YFSETQ. CDR3 length: 16 amino acids. In nucleotides, the CDR3 is TGCGCCAGCAGCTTGACCTCGGGCGGGAGCCGGGAGACCCAGTACTTC. This translates into CASSLTSGGSRETQYF.

The chain has TRBV28 and TRBJ2-3, with D unclear. The CDR3 spans 15 residues. Germline CDR1 is MDHEN and CDR2 is SYDVKM. The ends were cut back, 1 base at V and 14 bases at J, with 22 bases in the middle. This CDR3 reads CASSLFRLGRTEWYF. The CDR3 bases are TGTGCCAGCAGTTTATTCCGGTTGGGTCGAACCGAATGGTATTTT.

The chain is built from TRBV2 and TRBJ2-2; no reliable D call. The CDR3 is made up of 12 amino acids. V was trimmed by 6 bases and J by 2 bases, leaving 4 bases between them. Germline V gene sequence: CDR1 SNHLY, CDR2 FYNNEI. CDR3 amino acids: CASRRNTGELFF. CDR3 nucleotides: TGTGCCAGCAGACGAAACACCGGGGAGCTGTTTTTT.

The chain is built from TRBV19 and TRBJ1-2, with a tentative D call TRBD1 (6 bases). V was pared by 5 bases and J by 3 bases, with 10 bases between. CDR3 length equals 13 residues. In germline, CDR1 is LNHDA, CDR2 SQIVND (reference sequence). The CDR3 reads CASSRGGDYGYTF. The CDR3 DNA follows: TGTGCCAGTAGTCGAGGGGGGGACTATGGCTACACCTTC. Full variable domain (remainder filled in from reference TRBV19 and TRBJ1-2): DGGITQSPKYLFRKEGQNVTLSCEQNLNHDAMYWYRQDPGQGLRLIYYSQIVNDFQKGDIAEGYSVSREKKESFPLTVTSAQKNPTAFYLCASSRGGDYGYTFGSGTRLTVV.

This clone was seen only a few times. The chain combines TRBV7-9 with TRBJ2-2, with TRBD1 matching 9 bases. The CDR3 contains 15 residues. Germline CDR1 SEHNR, CDR2 FQNEAQ (reference sequence). V gave up 5 bases and J gave up 3 bases; unmatched junction bases: 4. CDR3 nucleotide sequence: TGTGCCAGCAGCCCGGGACAGGGTTACACCGGGGAGCTGTTTTTT. The encoded protein is CASSPGQGYTGELFF.

This clone has just a few counts. The J gene is TRBJ2-7, the V gene TRBV6-5; D is ambiguous. CDR3 length: 12 residues. Trimming removed 1 base at V and 3 bases at J, with 4 bases between. Germline CDR1 and CDR2: MNHEY and SVGAGI. The CDR3 DNA follows: TGTGCCAGCAGTTACTGGGACTACGAGCAGTACTTC. Translation gives CASSYWDYEQYF.

This clone was seen at least ten times. The rearrangement links TRBV19 to TRBJ2-1; unclear D gene. The CDR3 length is 12 residues. Trimming cost V 3 bases and J 9 bases, with 9 bases left between them. Per germline, CDR1 LNHDA and CDR2 SQIVND (reference sequence). The CDR3 sequence: CASSITRSEQFF. CDR3 nucleotides: TGTGCCAGTAGTATTACAAGGAGTGAGCAGTTCTTC.

The rearrangement links TRBV30 to TRBJ1-5; D gene unclear. Trimming stripped 3 bases from V and 6 bases from J, with 12 bases between. This CDR3 is 13 amino acids long. In germline, CDR1 is GTSNPN, CDR2 SVGIG (reference sequence). This CDR3 reads CAWSRQEGQPQHF. DNA of the CDR3: TGTGCCTGGAGCCGACAAGAGGGTCAGCCCCAGCATTTT.

The chain carries TRBV28 and TRBJ1-1; 7 bases are shared with TRBD1. Losses at the gene ends were 5 bases for V and 7 bases for J; bases not matched to a gene: 4. Germline CDR1 and CDR2: MDHEN and SYDVKM. The CDR3 totals 12 residues. The CDR3 DNA is TGTGCCAGCAGTGTCCGGGACAGTGAAGCTTTCTTT. Residues: CASSVRDSEAFF.

The chain uses TRBV27 and TRBJ2-7; D possibly corresponds to TRBD2 (5 bases). The assigned J gene may be wrong: the sequence end matches TRBJ2-5 better. Germline CDR1 is MNHEY and CDR2 is SMNVEV (reference sequence). CDR3 length equals 12 residues. CDR3 sequence: CASRTAGETQYF. The CDR3 bases are TGTGCCAGCAGAACGGCGGGAGAGACCCAGTACTTC.